A single sample gave rise to the 10 T cell receptor beta chains below, sequenced in a study of cytomegalovirus exposure and HLA in healthy donors. Generated by immunoSEQ multiplex PCR, the TCRdb table keeps only in-frame clones and is missing some. The sample lists roughly 120,000 clones, around 94% occurring once. Specimen: PBMCs. The receptors come from a woman between 18 and 29 years old in good health and CMV-seronegative.

The CDR3 spells CASRDHSSGELFF. The CDR3 nucleotides read TGTGCCAGCAGGGATCACAGTAGCGGGGAGCTGTTTTTT. The V and J genes are TRBV28 and TRBJ2-2; no reliable D call. V lost 6 bases to trimming and J lost 7 bases, with 12 bases between them. Germline loops: CDR1 MDHEN, CDR2 SYDVKM. The CDR3 sequence is 13 residues long.

This clone is a singleton in its sample. The J gene is TRBJ2-1, the V gene TRBV2, with 11 bases identical to TRBD2. The CDR3 totals 15 residues. V lost 2 bases to trimming and J lost 10 bases; unmatched junction nucleotides: 7. Germline loops: CDR1 SNHLY, CDR2 FYNNEI. This chain's CDR3 is CASSELLAGGDEQFF. Here the CDR3 DNA reads TGTGCCAGCAGTGAATTGCTAGCGGGAGGAGACGAGCAGTTCTTC.

J is TRBJ1-5 and V is TRBV6-4; 7 positions agree with TRBD1. Germline V lookup: CDR1 MRHNA, CDR2 SNTAGT. Unmatched junction bases numbered 8, after V lost 6 bases and J lost 0 bases. The CDR3 is 16 amino acids. In nucleotides, the CDR3 is TGTGCCAGCAGACACCCGGGACAGATTAGCAATCAGCCCCAGCATTTT. This gives the protein CASRHPGQISNQPQHF.

This rearrangement joins TRBV10-3 to TRBJ1-1, with 10 positions matching TRBD1. J lost 3 bases, V lost 10 bases, and 2 bases had no gene match. CDR1 and CDR2 (germline): ENHRY, SYGVKD. This CDR3 has 12 residues. CDR3 protein: CATGTGDTEAFF. The CDR3 nucleotides read TGTGCCACCGGGACAGGGGACACTGAAGCTTTCTTT.

The rearrangement uses TRBV10-2 and TRBJ2-7; 14 nucleotides match TRBD2. CDR3 length: 16 amino acids. V gave up 3 bases and J gave up 7 bases; unmatched junction bases: 8. Germline loops: CDR1 WSHSY, CDR2 SAAADI. CDR3 region: CASSDRLAGGPGEQYF. The CDR3 region has the DNA TGCGCCAGCAGTGACCGACTAGCGGGGGGGCCCGGGGAGCAGTACTTC.

The CDR3 sequence is CAWSDSYEQYF. CDR3 DNA sequence: TGTGCCTGGAGTGACAGCTACGAGCAGTACTTC. The rearrangement links TRBV30 to TRBJ2-7; no firm D call. Germline CDR1 is GTSNPN and CDR2 is SVGIG (reference sequence). This CDR3 is 11 amino acids long. V gave up 1 base and J gave up 3 bases, with 4 bases separating them.

The chain uses TRBV4-1 and TRBJ2-5; maybe TRBD1 (5 bases). Germline CDR1 reads MGHRA; CDR2 reads YSYEKL. The CDR3 runs 15 residues. Deletions cut 1 base from V and 3 bases from J, with 12 bases between. The CDR3 reads CASSQGAAGKETQYF. The CDR3 bases are TGCGCCAGCAGCCAAGGGGCGGCAGGGAAAGAGACCCAGTACTTC.

The V call is TRBV6-1, the J call TRBJ1-2; tentatively, D is TRBD1 (5 bases). The CDR3 has 13 residues. Germline V gene lookup returns CDR1 MNHNS and CDR2 SASEGT. V dropped 4 bases and J dropped 7 bases, with 13 bases sitting between them. CDR3 sequence (DNA): TGTGCCAGCAGTGTTGTAGGGGTTGGTGGCTACACCTTC. This sequence encodes CASSVVGVGGYTF.

This clone was detected only once. DNA of the CDR3: TGTGCCAGCAGCGATCAGACTAGCGGGGGTTATAACACCGGGGAGCTGTTTTTT. This gives the protein CASSDQTSGGYNTGELFF. This chain uses TRBV9 with TRBJ2-2, with TRBD2 identical over 12 bases. V lost 3 bases and J lost 2; bases outside the gene matches: 8. CDR1 SGDLS and CDR2 YYNGEE come from the germline V gene. This CDR3 comprises 18 residues.

This clone occurred a few times. The chain recombines TRBV6-5 with TRBJ1-2; D not certain. The V gene lost 9 bases and the J gene lost 7 bases, with 15 bases spanning the gap. From germline, CDR1 is MNHEY and CDR2 SVGAGI. The CDR3 is made up of 12 amino acids. CDR3 sequence reads: CASGRDGPGYTF. DNA of the CDR3: TGTGCCAGTGGTCGGGATGGTCCTGGCTACACCTTC.